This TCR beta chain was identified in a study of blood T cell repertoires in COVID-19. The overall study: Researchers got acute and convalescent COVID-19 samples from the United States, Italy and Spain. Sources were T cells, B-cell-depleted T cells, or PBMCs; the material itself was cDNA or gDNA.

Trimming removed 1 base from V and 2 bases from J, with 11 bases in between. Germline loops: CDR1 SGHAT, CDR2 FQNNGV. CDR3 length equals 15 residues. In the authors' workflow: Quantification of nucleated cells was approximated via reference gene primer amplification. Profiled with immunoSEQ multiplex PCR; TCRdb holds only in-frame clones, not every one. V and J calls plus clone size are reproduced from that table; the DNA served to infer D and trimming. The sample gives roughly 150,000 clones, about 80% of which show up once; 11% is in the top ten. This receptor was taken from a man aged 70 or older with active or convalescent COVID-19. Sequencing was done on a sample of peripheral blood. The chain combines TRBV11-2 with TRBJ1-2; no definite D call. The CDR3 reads CASSLVQDYNYGYTF. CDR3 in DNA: TGTGCCAGCAGCTTAGTTCAGGACTACAACTATGGCTACACCTTC.